This record looks at one T cell receptor (beta chain) sequence and its context. What it binds is unknown. Trimming removed 5 bases from V and 4 bases from J; junction bases left unmatched: 5. Germline-derived CDR1 and CDR2 are SGHTA and FQGNSA. This CDR3 region has 14 residues. This record belongs to a study of vaccination and CD4 T cells after COVID-19. Study-wide context: Post-vaccine sampling followed dose two by a median 72 days (range 14 to 241). Study results and caveats: For convalescent patients, a median about 90% of reactive clones surfaced exclusively after vaccination.

Oncomine TCR Beta short-read sequencing was applied to DNA from cultured CD4+ T cells. TCRdb used MiXCR to reprocess the PCR reads, holding one entry per CDR3 protein. This sample carries approximately 16,000 distinct CDR3 sequences, roughly 60% of them seen once, and the ten largest clones take around 7%. This sample's treatment: roughly nine-day PBMC culture with coronavirus spike peptide pools or control peptides (ViraFEST assay). The sequence came from a human donor who had recovered from COVID-19. The rearrangement uses TRBV7-2 and TRBJ2-5, with 9 positions matching TRBD1. Sequences were obtained from CD4+ T cells from blood, cultured in vitro. The CDR3 loop reads CASSHGQGRETQYF. CDR3 coding DNA: TGTGCCAGCAGCCATGGACAGGGGAGAGAGACCCAGTACTTC.